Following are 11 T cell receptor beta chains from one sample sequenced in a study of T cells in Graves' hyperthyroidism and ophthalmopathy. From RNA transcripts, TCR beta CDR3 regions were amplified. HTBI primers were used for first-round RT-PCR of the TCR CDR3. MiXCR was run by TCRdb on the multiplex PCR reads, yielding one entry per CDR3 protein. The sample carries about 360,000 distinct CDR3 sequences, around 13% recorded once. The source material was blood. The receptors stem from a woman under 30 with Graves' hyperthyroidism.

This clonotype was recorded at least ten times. The CDR3 sequence: CASSYSGRSIEQYF. In nucleotides, the CDR3 is TGTGCCAGCAGTTACTCGGGACGGTCTATCGAGCAGTACTTC. This rearrangement joins TRBV6-6 to TRBJ2-7, with D perhaps assigned TRBD1 or TRBD2 (5 bases each). V was clipped by 0 bases and J by 6 bases, with 12 bases between them. The CDR3 runs 14 residues. Germline-derived CDR1 and CDR2 are MNHNY and SVGAGI (reference sequence).

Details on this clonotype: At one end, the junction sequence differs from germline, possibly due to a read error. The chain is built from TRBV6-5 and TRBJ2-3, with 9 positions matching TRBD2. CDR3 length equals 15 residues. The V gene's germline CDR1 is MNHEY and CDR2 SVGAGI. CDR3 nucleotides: TGTGCCAGCGGTTCGGGACTAGCCGGCACAGACACGCAGTATTTT. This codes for CASGSGLAGTDTQYF.

CDR3 in amino acids: CANKEGAGSGELFF. In nucleotides, the CDR3 is TGCGCCAACAAAGAGGGGGCGGGGTCCGGGGAGCTGTTTTTT. The V call is TRBV5-1, the J call TRBJ2-2, with D perhaps TRBD1 (7 bases). The ends were cut back, 9 bases at V and 6 bases at J, with 18 bases in the middle. Germline V gene sequence: CDR1 SGHRS, CDR2 YFSETQ. The CDR3 sequence is 14 residues long.

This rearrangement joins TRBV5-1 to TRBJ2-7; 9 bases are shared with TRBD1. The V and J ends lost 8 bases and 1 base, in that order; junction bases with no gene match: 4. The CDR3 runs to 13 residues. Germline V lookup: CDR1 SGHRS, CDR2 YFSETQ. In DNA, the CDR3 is TGCGCCAGTGCCGGGACAGGGTCCTACGAGCAGTACTTC. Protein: CASAGTGSYEQYF.

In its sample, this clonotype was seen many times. In DNA form, the CDR3 reads TGTGCCAGCAGTTTAGGGGGAACAGGACATCAAGAGACCCAGTACTTC. Protein product: CASSLGGTGHQETQYF. The chain links TRBV28 to TRBJ2-5, with D tentatively TRBD1 or TRBD2 (5 bases each). Trimming pared 2 bases from V and 2 bases from J, leaving 15 bases between. This CDR3 is 16 amino acids long. Germline V gene data show CDR1 as MDHEN and CDR2 as SYDVKM.

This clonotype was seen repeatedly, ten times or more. CDR3 DNA sequence: TGTGCCAGCAGTGAGGGGTTCGACAGCGACTTCTCCTACGAGCAGTACTTC. This gives the protein CASSEGFDSDFSYEQYF. The chain recombines TRBV2 with TRBJ2-7, with a weak D call TRBD1 (5 bases). The germline V gene has CDR1 SNHLY and CDR2 FYNNEI. The CDR3 covers 17 residues. Trimming left V 3 bases short and J 0 bases short, with 18 bases between. The full variable domain, rest sourced from reference TRBV2 and TRBJ2-7, is EPEVTQTPSHQVTQMGQEVILRCVPISNHLYFYWYRQILGQKVEFLVSFYNNEISEKSEIFDDQFSVERPDGSNFTLKIRSTKLEDSAMYFCASSEGFDSDFSYEQYFGPGTRLTVT.

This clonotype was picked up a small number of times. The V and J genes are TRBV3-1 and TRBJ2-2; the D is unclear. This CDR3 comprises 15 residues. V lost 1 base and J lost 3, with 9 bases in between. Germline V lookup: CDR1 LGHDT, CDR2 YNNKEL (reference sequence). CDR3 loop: CASSQASRYTGELFF. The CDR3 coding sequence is TGTGCCAGCAGCCAAGCGAGCAGATACACCGGGGAGCTGTTTTTT.

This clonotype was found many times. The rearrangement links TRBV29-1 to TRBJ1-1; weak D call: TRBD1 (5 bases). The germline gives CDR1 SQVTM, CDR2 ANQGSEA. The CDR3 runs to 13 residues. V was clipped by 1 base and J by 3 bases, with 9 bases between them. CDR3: CSVEVQQDTEAFF. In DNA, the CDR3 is TGCAGCGTTGAAGTCCAACAGGACACTGAAGCTTTCTTT. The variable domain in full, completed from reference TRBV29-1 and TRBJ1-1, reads SAVISQKPSRDICQRGTSLTIQCQVDSQVTMMFWYRQQPGQSLTLIATANQGSEATYESGFVIDKFPISRPNLTFSTLTVSNMSPEDSSIYLCSVEVQQDTEAFFGQGTRLTVV.

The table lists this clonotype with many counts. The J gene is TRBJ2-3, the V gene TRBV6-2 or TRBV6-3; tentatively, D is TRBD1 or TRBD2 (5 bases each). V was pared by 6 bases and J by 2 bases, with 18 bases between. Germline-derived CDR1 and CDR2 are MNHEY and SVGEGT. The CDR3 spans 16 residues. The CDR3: CASSYTWDGDTDTQYF. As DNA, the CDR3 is TGTGCCAGCAGCTACACCTGGGACGGGGACACAGATACGCAGTATTTT.

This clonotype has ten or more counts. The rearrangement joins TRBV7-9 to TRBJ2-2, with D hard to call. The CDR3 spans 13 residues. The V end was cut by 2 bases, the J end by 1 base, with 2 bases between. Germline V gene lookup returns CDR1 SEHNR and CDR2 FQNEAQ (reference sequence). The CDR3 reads CASSLMNTGELFF. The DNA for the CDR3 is TGTGCCAGCAGCTTAATGAACACCGGGGAGCTGTTTTTT.

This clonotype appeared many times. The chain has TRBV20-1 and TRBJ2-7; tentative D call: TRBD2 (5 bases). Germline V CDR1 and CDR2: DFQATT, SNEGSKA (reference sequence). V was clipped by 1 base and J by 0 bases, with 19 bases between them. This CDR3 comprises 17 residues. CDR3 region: CSARGAGLGTSSYEQYF. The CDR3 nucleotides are TGCAGTGCTAGAGGGGCCGGACTGGGAACCAGCTCCTACGAGCAGTACTTC.